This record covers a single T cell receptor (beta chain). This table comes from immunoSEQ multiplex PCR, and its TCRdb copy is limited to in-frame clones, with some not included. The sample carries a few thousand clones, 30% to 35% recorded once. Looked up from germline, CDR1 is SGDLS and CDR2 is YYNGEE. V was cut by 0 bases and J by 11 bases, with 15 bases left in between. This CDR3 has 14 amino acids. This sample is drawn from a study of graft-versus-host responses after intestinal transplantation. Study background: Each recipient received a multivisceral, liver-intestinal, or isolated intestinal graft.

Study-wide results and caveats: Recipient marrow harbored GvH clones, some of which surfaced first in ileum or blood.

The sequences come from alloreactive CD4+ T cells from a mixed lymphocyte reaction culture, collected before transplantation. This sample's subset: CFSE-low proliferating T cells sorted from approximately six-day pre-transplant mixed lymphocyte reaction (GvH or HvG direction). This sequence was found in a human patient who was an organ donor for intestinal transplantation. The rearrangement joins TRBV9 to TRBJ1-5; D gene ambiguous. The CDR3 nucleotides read TGTGCCAGCAGCGTAGACCCTACTCTGGGGACCCAGCATTTT. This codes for CASSVDPTLGTQHF.